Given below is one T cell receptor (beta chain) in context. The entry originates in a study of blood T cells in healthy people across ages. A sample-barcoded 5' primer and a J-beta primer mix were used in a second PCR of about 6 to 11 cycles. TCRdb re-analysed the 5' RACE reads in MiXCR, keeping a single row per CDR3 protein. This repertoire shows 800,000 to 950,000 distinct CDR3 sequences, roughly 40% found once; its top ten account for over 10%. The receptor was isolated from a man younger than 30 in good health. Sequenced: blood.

This CDR3 is CSARSTSGGRDTQYF. The CDR3, as DNA: TGCAGTGCTCGCTCGACTAGCGGGGGTAGAGATACGCAGTATTTT. The chain combines TRBV20-1 with TRBJ2-3, with 12 bases matching TRBD2. Trimming took 5 bases from V and 5 from J; bases not matched to a gene: 8. Germline lookup yields CDR1 DFQATT and CDR2 SNEGSKA (reference sequence). The CDR3 extends over 15 amino acids.